The 23 T cell receptor beta chains listed next were all sequenced from one sample in a study of OX40 agonist ivuxolimab in advanced cancers. Some clones are missing from TCRdb's copy, which holds only in-frame ones; the method was immunoSEQ multiplex PCR. The repertoire holds roughly 75,000 clones, with around nine tenths as singletons. Here the sequenced sample was CD4+ or CD8+ T cells sorted from blood, taken in a trial of the OX40 agonist ivuxolimab. These receptors were obtained from an adult with an advanced solid tumor such as melanoma, head and neck, liver or kidney cancer.

This chain uses TRBV6-1 with TRBJ1-5, with D hard to call. Between the trimmed V and J ends, which lost 2 bases and 0 bases, there was a span of 8 bases. The CDR3 spans 15 residues. Germline V gene lookup returns CDR1 MNHNS and CDR2 SASEGT. The CDR3 DNA sequence: TGTGCCAGCAGTGAACAGCCCTATAGCAATCAGCCCCAGCATTTT. Translating gives CASSEQPYSNQPQHF.

CDR3 region: CAWRLAPTESFF. The CDR3 DNA follows: TGTGCCTGGAGACTAGCCCCTACCGAATCTTTCTTT. The chain has TRBV30 and TRBJ1-1; D is undetermined. The V end was cut by 3 bases, the J end by 12 bases, with 17 bases between. Per the germline V gene, CDR1 is GTSNPN and CDR2 is SVGIG (reference sequence). This CDR3 has 12 residues.

This clone has a handful of counts. This chain links TRBV19 with TRBJ1-6, with 7 nucleotides matching TRBD1. Germline V gene sequence: CDR1 LNHDA, CDR2 SQIVND (reference sequence). The V and J ends lost 3 bases and 7 bases, in that order; junction bases with no gene match: 3. The CDR3 covers 14 residues. The CDR3 is CASSIRQGNSPLHF. DNA of the CDR3: TGTGCCAGTAGTATCAGACAGGGAAATTCACCCCTCCACTTT. Variable domain in full (rest from reference TRBV19 and TRBJ1-6): DGGITQSPKYLFRKEGQNVTLSCEQNLNHDAMYWYRQDPGQGLRLIYYSQIVNDFQKGDIAEGYSVSREKKESFPLTVTSAQKNPTAFYLCASSIRQGNSPLHFGNGTRLTVT.

The chain links TRBV2 to TRBJ2-7; D possibly corresponds to TRBD2 (7 bases). This CDR3 region has 14 residues. The V end lost 1 base, the J end lost 6 bases, and 13 bases lay between the germline ends. Looked up from germline, CDR1 is SNHLY and CDR2 is FYNNEI. CDR3 DNA sequence: TGTGCCAGCAGTGAAGAGGGGGGGGTAGTCGAGCAGTACTTC. Translating gives CASSEEGGVVEQYF. Full variable domain (rest looked up from reference TRBV2 and TRBJ2-7): EPEVTQTPSHQVTQMGQEVILRCVPISNHLYFYWYRQILGQKVEFLVSFYNNEISEKSEIFDDQFSVERPDGSNFTLKIRSTKLEDSAMYFCASSEEGGVVEQYFGPGTRLTVT.

V gene TRBV27 combines with J gene TRBJ1-5; possible D gene TRBD1, 5 bases. CDR3 length equals 13 residues. V dropped 4 bases and J dropped 7 bases, with 11 bases sitting between them. Germline V gene data show CDR1 as MNHEY and CDR2 as SMNVEV (reference sequence). CDR3 bases: TGTGCCAGCAGTTCTAGGGGACGCCAGCCCCAGCATTTT. It is translated as CASSSRGRQPQHF.

V is TRBV9 and J is TRBJ2-6, with 8 positions matching TRBD2. The trim removed 0 bases at V and 1 base at J, leaving 3 bases unmatched. The CDR3 sequence is 17 residues long. The V gene's germline CDR1 is SGDLS and CDR2 YYNGEE. As DNA, the CDR3 is TGTGCCAGCAGCGTAGAGCGGGGGCAATCTGGGGCCAACGTCCTGACTTTC. This sequence encodes CASSVERGQSGANVLTF.

The chain combines TRBV19 with TRBJ1-5, with D tentatively TRBD1 (6 bases). Trimming pared 3 bases from V and 6 bases from J, leaving 9 bases between. The V gene's germline CDR1 is LNHDA and CDR2 SQIVND (reference sequence). CDR3 length: 13 residues. The CDR3 sequence is CASSMGGGQPQHF. The DNA for the CDR3 is TGTGCCAGTAGTATGGGGGGCGGTCAGCCCCAGCATTTT.

This chain uses TRBV6-5 with TRBJ1-1; 8 nucleotides match TRBD1. This CDR3 comprises 14 residues. Trimming removed 10 bases from V and 0 bases from J; junction bases left unmatched: 7. Germline V gene data show CDR1 as MNHEY and CDR2 as SVGAGI. DNA for the CDR3: TGTGCCATTACAGGGGGAAAAATGAACACTGAAGCTTTCTTT. Amino acid sequence: CAITGGKMNTEAFF.

The V call is TRBV27, the J call TRBJ1-4, with TRBD1 as a possible D gene (6 bases). In germline, CDR1 is MNHEY, CDR2 SMNVEV (reference sequence). The CDR3 length is 17 residues. Trimming removed 2 bases from V and 4 bases from J, with 17 bases in between. The CDR3 loop reads CASSLIVGGAYNEKLFF. CDR3 in DNA: TGTGCCAGCAGTTTAATCGTCGGGGGCGCCTATAATGAAAAACTGTTTTTT.

The chain employs TRBV6-1 and TRBJ2-5, with 7 bases matching TRBD1. The CDR3 runs 13 residues. The germline gives CDR1 MNHNS, CDR2 SASEGT. With V trimmed by 8 bases and J by 4 bases, 7 bases remained unmatched. CDR3 DNA: TGTGCCAGCGGTACAGGGGTAGGAGAGACCCAGTACTTC. This sequence encodes CASGTGVGETQYF.

This clone has just a few counts. This chain joins TRBV11-2 and TRBJ1-1; no clear D. Trimming cost V 6 bases and J 6 bases, with 14 bases left between them. This CDR3 contains 13 residues. Germline CDR1 reads SGHAT; CDR2 reads FQNNGV. CDR3 in DNA: TGTGCCAGCAGTCTTCACAGCCCCGCTGAAGCTTTCTTT. It translates to CASSLHSPAEAFF. The full variable domain, completed using reference TRBV11-2 and TRBJ1-1, is EAGVAQSPRYKIIEKRQSVAFWCNPISGHATLYWYQQILGQGPKLLIQFQNNGVVDDSQLPKDRFSAERLKGVDSTLKIQPAKLEDSAVYLCASSLHSPAEAFFGQGTRLTVV.

The CDR3 nucleotides are TGTGCCAGCGGGGGGCATAAAACGAATGAGCAGTTCTTC. Residues: CASGGHKTNEQFF. The rearrangement uses TRBV5-4 and TRBJ2-1; the D call may be TRBD1 or TRBD2 (6 bases each). CDR3 length: 13 amino acids. Germline assignment: CDR1 SGHNT and CDR2 YYREEE (reference sequence). Trimming pared 7 bases from V and 7 bases from J, leaving 15 bases between.

By share, this clone ranks as medium-sized. This chain connects TRBV4-2 to TRBJ2-7, with D unresolved. CDR3 length: 13 amino acids. Per germline, CDR1 LGHNA and CDR2 YNFKEQ. V gave up 2 bases and J gave up 2 bases, with 7 bases separating them. CDR3 protein: CASSQSVTYEQYF. CDR3 sequence (DNA): TGTGCCAGCAGCCAATCAGTAACCTACGAGCAGTACTTC.

CDR3 bases: TGTGCCTGGAGTAACAGGGATGATACTGAAGCTTTCTTT. Translated, it gives CAWSNRDDTEAFF. The chain recombines TRBV30 with TRBJ1-1; D is perhaps TRBD1 (6 bases). Trimming took off 2 bases at V and 5 bases at J, with 12 bases between the two ends. The CDR3 runs to 13 residues. Germline V lookup: CDR1 GTSNPN, CDR2 SVGIG (reference sequence).

The chain has TRBV19 and TRBJ1-5; no clear D. Trimming stripped 7 bases from V and 5 bases from J, with 15 bases between. The CDR3 has 14 residues. In germline, CDR1 is LNHDA, CDR2 SQIVND (reference sequence). The DNA of the CDR3 is TGTGCCAGTACCATCTCGGGCGGCTATCAGCCCCAGCATTTT. Its translation: CASTISGGYQPQHF.

V and J are TRBV5-1 and TRBJ2-3; D is ambiguous. Germline V gives CDR1 SGHRS, CDR2 YFSETQ. Trimming removed 0 bases from V and 8 bases from J, with 4 bases in between. This CDR3 has 11 amino acids. The CDR3 region is CASSLDLTQYF. The CDR3 coding sequence is TGCGCCAGCAGCTTGGACCTTACGCAGTATTTT.

This clone came up once. J is TRBJ1-4 and V is TRBV5-5, with 8 nucleotides matching TRBD1. Germline V CDR1 and CDR2: SGHKS, YYEKEE (reference sequence). Losses at the gene ends were 4 bases for V and 7 bases for J; bases not matched to a gene: 9. This CDR3 spans 15 amino acids. In DNA form, the CDR3 reads TGTGCCAGCAGCCCAGCAGGGGGCCGTTTTGAAAAACTGTTTTTT. As protein: CASSPAGGRFEKLFF. The variable domain in full, with the rest retrieved from reference TRBV5-5 and TRBJ1-4, is DAGVTQSPTHLIKTRGQQVTLRCSPISGHKSVSWYQQVLGQGPQFIFQYYEKEERGRGNFPDRFSARQFPNYSSELNVNALLLGDSALYLCASSPAGGRFEKLFFGSGTQLSVL.

The chain links TRBV12-5 to TRBJ1-2; 9 bases align to TRBD1. Germline assignment: CDR1 LGHNT and CDR2 FRNRAP. The CDR3 extends over 15 amino acids. Trimming cost V 6 bases and J 8 bases; bases outside gene matches: 13. CDR3 nucleotide sequence: TGTGCTAGTGGGAGCCCGGGACAGGGAGTCGTCGGCTACACCTTC. It specifies CASGSPGQGVVGYTF.

The V call is TRBV6-1, the J call TRBJ1-5, with 7 nucleotides matching TRBD1. The CDR3 has 14 residues. V gave up 5 bases and J gave up 6 bases; unmatched junction bases: 7. The V gene's germline CDR1 is MNHNS and CDR2 SASEGT. CDR3 amino acids: CASSRQGLAQPQHF. For the CDR3, the DNA is TGTGCCAGCAGTAGACAGGGTTTGGCTCAGCCCCAGCATTTT.

The sample holds one count of this clone. The CDR3: CASSPETGGRSEAFF. The CDR3, as DNA: TGCGCCAGCAGCCCTGAGACCGGAGGAAGGTCTGAAGCTTTCTTT. The chain joins TRBV5-1 to TRBJ1-1; no clear D. The CDR3 is 15 amino acids. With 4 bases removed from V and 6 bases from J, the gap between germline ends came to 19 bases. Germline V gene sequence: CDR1 SGHRS, CDR2 YFSETQ.

This clone has a single count. As DNA, the CDR3 is TGTGCCAGCAGTGCCCGACTAGCGGGACTCGCAGATACGCAGTATTTT. Its protein product is CASSARLAGLADTQYF. The rearrangement links TRBV6-1 to TRBJ2-3; 11 positions match TRBD2. Germline V gives CDR1 MNHNS, CDR2 SASEGT. Germline trimming cut 4 bases from V and 4 bases from J; bases unmatched to any gene: 7. CDR3 length: 16 residues.

The chain joins TRBV19 to TRBJ1-6; D is unclear. Between the trimmed V and J ends, which lost 4 bases and 7 bases, there was a span of 5 bases. Germline-derived CDR1 and CDR2 are LNHDA and SQIVND (reference sequence). The CDR3 totals 12 residues. The DNA for the CDR3 is TGTGCCAGTAGTACGGCGAATTCACCCCTCCACTTT. Residues: CASSTANSPLHF.

The rearrangement links TRBV28 to TRBJ1-2; no clear D gene. V shed 6 bases and J shed 2 bases, with 13 bases lying between them. CDR1 and CDR2 (germline): MDHEN, SYDVKM. This CDR3 region has 14 residues. The CDR3 loop reads CASRSTGRNYGYTF. The CDR3 nucleotides are TGTGCCAGCAGATCCACTGGACGGAACTATGGCTACACCTTC.